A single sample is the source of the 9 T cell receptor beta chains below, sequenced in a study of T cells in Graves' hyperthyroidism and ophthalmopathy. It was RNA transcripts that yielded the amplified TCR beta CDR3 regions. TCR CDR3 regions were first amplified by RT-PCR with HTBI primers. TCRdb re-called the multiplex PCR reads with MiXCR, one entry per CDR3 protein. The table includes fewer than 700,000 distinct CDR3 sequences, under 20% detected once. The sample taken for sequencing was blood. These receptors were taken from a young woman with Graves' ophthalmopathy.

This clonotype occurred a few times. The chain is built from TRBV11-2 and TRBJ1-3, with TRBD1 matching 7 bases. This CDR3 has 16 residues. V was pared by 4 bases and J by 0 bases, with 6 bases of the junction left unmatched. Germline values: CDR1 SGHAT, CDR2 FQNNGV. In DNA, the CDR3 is TGTGCCAGCAGCTCGGGCCCAGGGGGCTCTGGAAACACCATATATTTT. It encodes CASSSGPGGSGNTIYF.

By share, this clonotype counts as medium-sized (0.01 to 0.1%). The CDR3: CASNEGLRTEAFF. The CDR3 nucleotides read TGTGCCAGCAACGAGGGTCTCCGCACTGAAGCTTTCTTT. The chain uses TRBV28 and TRBJ1-1; D call uncertain. This CDR3 spans 13 amino acids. The V gene's germline CDR1 is MDHEN and CDR2 SYDVKM. Trimming removed 7 bases from V and 4 bases from J, with 13 bases in between.

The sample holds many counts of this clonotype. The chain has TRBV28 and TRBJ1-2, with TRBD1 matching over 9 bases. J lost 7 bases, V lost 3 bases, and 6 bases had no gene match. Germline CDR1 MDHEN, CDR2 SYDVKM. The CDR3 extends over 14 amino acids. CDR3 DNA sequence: TGTGCCAGCAGTTTGGTGGCGGGACAGGGTGGCTACACCTTC. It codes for CASSLVAGQGGYTF.

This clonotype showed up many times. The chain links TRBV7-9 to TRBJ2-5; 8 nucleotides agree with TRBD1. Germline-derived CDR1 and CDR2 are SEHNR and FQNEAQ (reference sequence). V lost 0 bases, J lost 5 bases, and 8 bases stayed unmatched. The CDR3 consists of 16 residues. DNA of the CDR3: TGTGCCAGCAGCTTAGCGGGCGGCAGGGGGCTGGAGACCCAGTACTTC. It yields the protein CASSLAGGRGLETQYF.

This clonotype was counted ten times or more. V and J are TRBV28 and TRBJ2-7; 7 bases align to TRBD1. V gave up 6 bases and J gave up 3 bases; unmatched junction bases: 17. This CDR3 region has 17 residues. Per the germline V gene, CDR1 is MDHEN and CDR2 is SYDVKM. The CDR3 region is CASSRSLLRDRDYEQYF. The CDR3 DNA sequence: TGTGCCAGCAGCAGATCACTACTCCGGGACAGAGACTACGAGCAGTACTTC.

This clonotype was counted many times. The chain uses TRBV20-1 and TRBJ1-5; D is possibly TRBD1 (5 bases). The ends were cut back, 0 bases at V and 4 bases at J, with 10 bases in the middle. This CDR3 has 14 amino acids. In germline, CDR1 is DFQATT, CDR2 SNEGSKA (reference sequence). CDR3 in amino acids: CSARDLRQNQPQHF. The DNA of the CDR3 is TGCAGTGCTAGAGACCTCCGACAGAATCAGCCCCAGCATTTT.

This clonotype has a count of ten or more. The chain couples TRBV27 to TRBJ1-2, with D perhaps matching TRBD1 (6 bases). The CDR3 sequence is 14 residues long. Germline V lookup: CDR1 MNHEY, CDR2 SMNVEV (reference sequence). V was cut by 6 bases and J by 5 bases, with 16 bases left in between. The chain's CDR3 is CASSMDSEIYGYTF. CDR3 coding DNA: TGTGCCAGCAGCATGGACAGCGAAATTTATGGCTACACCTTC.

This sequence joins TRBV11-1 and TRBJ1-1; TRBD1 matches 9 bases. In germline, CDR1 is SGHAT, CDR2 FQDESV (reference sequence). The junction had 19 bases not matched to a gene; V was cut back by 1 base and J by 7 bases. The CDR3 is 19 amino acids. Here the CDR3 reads CASSLGATGGLVGTLEAFF. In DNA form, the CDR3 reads TGTGCCAGCAGCTTAGGGGCGACAGGGGGTCTTGTGGGGACCCTTGAAGCTTTCTTT.

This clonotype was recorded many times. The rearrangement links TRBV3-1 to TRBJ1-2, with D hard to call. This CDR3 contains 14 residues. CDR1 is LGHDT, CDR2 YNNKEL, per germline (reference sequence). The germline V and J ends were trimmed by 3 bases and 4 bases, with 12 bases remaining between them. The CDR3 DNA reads TGTGCCAGCAGCCAGTCGGGCAGATCCTATGGCTACACCTTC. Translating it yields CASSQSGRSYGYTF.